One and the same sample provided the 30 T cell receptor beta chains below, sequenced in a study of blood T cell repertoires in COVID-19. Some clones are missing from TCRdb's copy, which holds only in-frame ones; the method was immunoSEQ multiplex PCR. The data contain about 220,000 clones, roughly 80% of them singletons. The sequenced sample was peripheral blood. The receptors come from a woman younger than 45 who had recovered from COVID-19.

The rearrangement uses TRBV5-1 and TRBJ2-1; 7 bases map to TRBD2. Per germline, CDR1 SGHRS and CDR2 YFSETQ. Trimming cost V 0 bases and J 5 bases; bases outside gene matches: 5. CDR3 length: 15 residues. CDR3 residues: CASSLVPSGNNEQFF. The CDR3 DNA follows: TGCGCCAGCAGCTTGGTTCCTAGCGGTAACAATGAGCAGTTCTTC.

The genes are TRBV2 and TRBJ2-3; 8 bases line up with TRBD2. CDR1 SNHLY and CDR2 FYNNEI come from the germline V gene. With 0 bases clipped from V and 5 bases from J, the junction kept 4 bases outside the gene matches. The CDR3 extends over 15 amino acids. CDR3 sequence (DNA): TGTGCCAGCAGTGAAGCGGGAGCGGGAGTAGATACGCAGTATTTT. This codes for CASSEAGAGVDTQYF.

The gene calls are TRBV24-1 and TRBJ2-7, with 13 bases matching TRBD2. The CDR3 consists of 15 residues. J was trimmed by 3 bases and V by 3 bases; bases with no gene match: 1. Germline V gene data show CDR1 as KGHDR and CDR2 as SFDVKD. CDR3 nucleotides: TGTGCCACCAGTGATAGGACTAGCGGGAGCTACGAGCAGTACTTC. Amino acids: CATSDRTSGSYEQYF.

The chain uses TRBV30 and TRBJ1-6; 7 bases are shared with TRBD1. Trimming removed 5 bases from V and 8 bases from J; junction bases left unmatched: 6. Germline V gene sequence: CDR1 GTSNPN, CDR2 SVGIG (reference sequence). This CDR3 has 13 residues. CDR3 bases: TGTGCCTGGGCGGGACAGTCAGATTCACCCCTCCACTTT. Its protein product is CAWAGQSDSPLHF. The variable domain in full, with the rest retrieved from reference TRBV30 and TRBJ1-6, is SQTIHQWPATLVQPVGSPLSLECTVEGTSNPNLYWYRQAAGRGLQLLFYSVGIGQISSEVPQNLSASRPQDRQFILSSKKLLLSDSGFYLCAWAGQSDSPLHFGNGTRLTVT.

Written as DNA, the CDR3 is TGTGCCAGCAGCCAAGAGGGGGTCGGACAGCCACAGTACGAGCAGTACTTC. This translates into CASSQEGVGQPQYEQYF. The chain couples TRBV3-1 (or the pseudogene TRBV3-2) to TRBJ2-7; tentatively, D is TRBD1 (6 bases). CDR3 length: 17 amino acids. V was clipped by 0 bases and J by 4 bases, with 19 bases between them. Germline V CDR1 and CDR2: LGHDT, YNNKEL (reference sequence).

A single count supports this clone. The V call is TRBV7-9, the J call TRBJ1-3; D remains unclear. V was trimmed by 8 bases and J by 3 bases, leaving 8 bases between them. CDR1 is SEHNR, CDR2 FQNEAQ, per germline (reference sequence). The CDR3 is made up of 12 amino acids. CDR3 sequence reads: CASQGSGNTIYF. CDR3 DNA sequence: TGTGCCAGCCAAGGGAGTGGAAACACCATATATTTT.

V gene TRBV2 combines with J gene TRBJ1-4; 9 bases map to TRBD1. V lost 5 bases and J lost 9; bases outside the gene matches: 13. Germline V gives CDR1 SNHLY, CDR2 FYNNEI. The CDR3 extends over 16 amino acids. CDR3 in DNA: TGTGCCAGCAGTACCGGAACGGGACAGGGAAGGAAAAAACTGTTTTTT. This translates into CASSTGTGQGRKKLFF.

The chain links TRBV25-1 to TRBJ2-1, with 11 bases that match TRBD2. CDR3 length: 14 amino acids. Losses at the gene ends were 4 bases for V and 7 bases for J; bases not matched to a gene: 3. Germline V lookup: CDR1 MGHDK, CDR2 SYGVNS. DNA of the CDR3: TGTGCCAGCAGTGCTAGCGGGAGGTGGAATGAGCAGTTCTTC. Encoded protein: CASSASGRWNEQFF.

The V gene is TRBV27, the J gene TRBJ2-7, with 9 bases lining up with TRBD2. V shed 2 bases, J shed 5 bases, and the junction held 7 bases outside the gene matches. Per the germline V gene, CDR1 is MNHEY and CDR2 is SMNVEV (reference sequence). The length of the CDR3 is 15 residues. The CDR3 DNA reads TGTGCCAGCAGTTTAGCTAGCGGGAATGGAAACGAGCAGTACTTC. It specifies CASSLASGNGNEQYF.

The chain recombines TRBV12-5 with TRBJ2-3; D call uncertain. The germline gives CDR1 LGHNT, CDR2 FRNRAP. Trimming cost V 0 bases and J 5 bases, with 9 bases left between them. CDR3 length: 14 residues. CDR3: CASGLVPSGDTQYF. The CDR3 DNA reads TGTGCTAGTGGTTTGGTCCCGTCGGGAGATACGCAGTATTTT. Variable domain in full (rest from reference TRBV12-5 and TRBJ2-3): DARVTQTPRHKVTEMGQEVTMRCQPILGHNTVFWYRQTMMQGLELLAYFRNRAPLDDSGMPKDRFSAEMPDATLATLKIQPSEPRDSAVYFCASGLVPSGDTQYFGPGTRLTVL.

V is TRBV2 and J is TRBJ2-3; TRBD1 aligns across 7 bases. CDR1 and CDR2 (germline): SNHLY, FYNNEI. V lost 7 bases and J lost 3; bases outside the gene matches: 7. This CDR3 is 14 amino acids long. CDR3 protein: CASTPGQLTDTQYF. CDR3 DNA sequence: TGTGCCAGCACTCCGGGACAGTTGACAGATACGCAGTATTTT.

The rearrangement uses TRBV28 and TRBJ1-1; TRBD1 matches at 9 bases. This CDR3 has 16 residues. Germline loops: CDR1 MDHEN, CDR2 SYDVKM. V shed 6 bases and J 3 bases; nucleotides not matched to a gene: 11. CDR3 region: CASSPGDRGTDTEAFF. The DNA of the CDR3 is TGTGCCAGCAGCCCCGGAGACAGGGGGACGGACACTGAAGCTTTCTTT.

The rearrangement joins TRBV18 to TRBJ2-7; 11 nucleotides match TRBD1. Germline lookup yields CDR1 KGHSH and CDR2 LQKENI. The CDR3 spans 15 residues. V was clipped by 5 bases and J by 5 bases; unmatched bases: 8. The CDR3 loop is CASSLTDRGLNEQYF. DNA of the CDR3: TGTGCCAGCTCATTAACGGACAGGGGGCTCAACGAGCAGTACTTC.

The V call is TRBV20-1, the J call TRBJ2-7; TRBD2 might be the D (6 bases). Germline CDR1 DFQATT, CDR2 SNEGSKA (reference sequence). Trimming removed 3 bases from V and 5 bases from J, with 14 bases in between. The CDR3 is 13 amino acids. The DNA for the CDR3 is TGCAGTGCTAGTTCCGGGAGAGTCAACGAGCAGTACTTC. Encoded protein: CSASSGRVNEQYF.

V usage is TRBV7-3 and J usage is TRBJ1-1, with D maybe TRBD1 (6 bases). The CDR3 sequence is 14 residues long. V gave up 5 bases and J gave up 0 bases, with 10 bases separating them. Germline V gene data show CDR1 as SGHTA and CDR2 as FQGTGA. The CDR3 sequence: CASSRGQLNTEAFF. Here the CDR3 DNA reads TGTGCCAGCAGCCGGGGACAACTGAACACTGAAGCTTTCTTT.

The chain links TRBV28 to TRBJ2-3; 16 bases line up with TRBD2. Trimming took 6 bases from V and 1 from J; bases not matched to a gene: 7. Germline CDR1 is MDHEN and CDR2 is SYDVKM. The CDR3 runs to 18 residues. The CDR3 DNA reads as TGTGCCAGCAGCCCTATCGGGACTAGCGGGAGGGGCACAGATACGCAGTATTTT. Residues: CASSPIGTSGRGTDTQYF.

CDR3 DNA: TGTGCCAGCAGTGACTCGAGCAGACAGAAAGCCGCAGCGTACGAGCAGTACTTC. It translates to CASSDSSRQKAAAYEQYF. The chain is built from TRBV6-4 and TRBJ2-7; maybe TRBD1 (5 bases). CDR1 MRHNA and CDR2 SNTAGT come from the germline V gene. The CDR3 totals 18 residues. Trimming removed 0 bases at V and 4 bases at J, with 22 bases between.

The chain has TRBV28 and TRBJ2-1, with 8 bases lining up with TRBD1. CDR1 and CDR2 from the germline V gene are MDHEN and SYDVKM. Germline trimming cut 1 base from V and 6 bases from J; bases unmatched to any gene: 11. CDR3 length equals 17 residues. In DNA, the CDR3 is TGTGCCAGCAGTTTATCCGTCGACAGGGGCGCCCTCAATGAGCAGTTCTTC. It specifies CASSLSVDRGALNEQFF.

This rearrangement joins TRBV12-3 or TRBV12-4 to TRBJ1-1; D remains unclear. V was clipped by 3 bases and J by 4 bases, with 6 bases between them. This CDR3 is 12 amino acids long. Written as DNA, the CDR3 is TGTGCCAGCAGTTTCCGAGTCACTGAAGCTTTCTTT. The encoded protein is CASSFRVTEAFF.

This chain uses TRBV19 with TRBJ2-5; 7 nucleotides agree with TRBD1. CDR3 length equals 16 residues. V was clipped by 3 bases and J by 2 bases; unmatched bases: 9. Germline V gene sequence: CDR1 LNHDA, CDR2 SQIVND (reference sequence). The CDR3 here is CASSIGILTGQETQYF. The CDR3 DNA sequence: TGTGCCAGTAGTATTGGAATACTGACAGGGCAAGAGACCCAGTACTTC.

This chain uses TRBV5-1 with TRBJ1-6; no definite D call. The CDR3 has 15 amino acids. From germline, CDR1 is SGHRS and CDR2 YFSETQ. Trimming removed 4 bases at V and 2 bases at J, with 10 bases between. Written as DNA, the CDR3 is TGCGCCAGCAGCCTGAGCGTAACCTATAATTCACCCCTCCACTTT. The encoded protein is CASSLSVTYNSPLHF.

This clone was picked up many times. This sequence joins TRBV6-7 and TRBJ2-1; 7 bases are shared with TRBD1. TRBV6-7 is sorted into the ORF group, with uncertain function. J lost 7 bases, V lost 2 bases, and 8 bases had no gene match. CDR3 length: 15 amino acids. CDR3 nucleotide sequence: TGTGCCAGCAGTTACGAGGGGGCGGTCGGTAATGAGCAGTTCTTC. Translation: CASSYEGAVGNEQFF.

This rearrangement joins TRBV6-5 to TRBJ1-4, with 8 bases lining up with TRBD1. Germline V gene sequence: CDR1 MNHEY, CDR2 SVGAGI. There are 15 residues in the CDR3. Losses at the gene ends were 0 bases for V and 5 bases for J; bases not matched to a gene: 2. CDR3 in DNA: TGTGCCAGCAGTTACTCCCGGACAGGGAATGAAAAACTGTTTTTT. Its translation is CASSYSRTGNEKLFF.

The chain links TRBV7-3 to TRBJ1-1, with D maybe TRBD1 (5 bases). The CDR3 runs 14 residues. V was trimmed by 6 bases and J by 5 bases, leaving 16 bases between them. Germline V gene lookup returns CDR1 SGHTA and CDR2 FQGTGA. The CDR3 DNA sequence: TGTGCCAGCAGGATGACTTCCGGGGGGACTGAAGCTTTCTTT. Its protein product is CASRMTSGGTEAFF.

The V and J genes are TRBV7-6 and TRBJ2-5, with TRBD1 identical over 8 bases. Germline V CDR1 and CDR2: SGHVS, FNYEAQ. The CDR3 spans 15 residues. V gave up 4 bases and J gave up 4 bases; unmatched junction bases: 8. The CDR3 nucleotides are TGTGCCAGCAGCTCGTGGACAGGGTCGAGAGAGACCCAGTACTTC. Its translation is CASSSWTGSRETQYF.

The gene calls are TRBV5-1 and TRBJ2-7; TRBD1 matches at 8 bases. This CDR3 comprises 15 residues. The V gene's germline CDR1 is SGHRS and CDR2 YFSETQ. After removal of 0 bases from V and 2 bases from J, the junction contained 4 bases not matched to a gene. CDR3 sequence: CASSLAGTGAYEQYF. The CDR3 nucleotides read TGCGCCAGCAGCTTGGCCGGGACAGGTGCCTACGAGCAGTACTTC.

The genes are TRBV28 and TRBJ2-1; possibly TRBD2 for D (7 bases). CDR3 length equals 16 residues. Trimming took off 7 bases at V and 3 bases at J, with 19 bases between the two ends. Germline CDR1 and CDR2: MDHEN and SYDVKM. CDR3 residues: CASISLGGDGYNEQFF. The CDR3 coding sequence is TGTGCCAGCATCAGTTTAGGGGGGGATGGCTACAATGAGCAGTTCTTC.

The chain joins TRBV24-1 to TRBJ1-1; D unclear. The CDR3 runs to 11 residues. The V gene lost 10 bases and the J gene lost 0 bases, with 5 bases spanning the gap. The V gene's germline CDR1 is KGHDR and CDR2 SFDVKD. CDR3 residues: CATRLNTEAFF. In DNA form, the CDR3 reads TGTGCCACGAGGTTGAACACTGAAGCTTTCTTT.

The chain joins TRBV20-1 to TRBJ2-7; TRBD1 might be the D (5 bases). Germline-derived CDR1 and CDR2 are DFQATT and SNEGSKA (reference sequence). This CDR3 contains 11 residues. The germline V and J ends were trimmed by 6 bases and 5 bases, with 11 bases remaining between them. CDR3 coding DNA: TGCAGTGCCCGAGACAGTCACGAGCAGTACTTC. It encodes CSARDSHEQYF.

The chain carries TRBV10-3 and TRBJ2-2; 7 bases align to TRBD2. Trimming took 5 bases from V and 2 from J; bases not matched to a gene: 8. This CDR3 has 16 amino acids. The germline CDR1 and CDR2 sequences are ENHRY and SYGVKD. The CDR3 loop reads CAISPLADTNTGELFF. CDR3 sequence (DNA): TGTGCCATCAGTCCCCTAGCGGATACTAACACCGGGGAGCTGTTTTTT.